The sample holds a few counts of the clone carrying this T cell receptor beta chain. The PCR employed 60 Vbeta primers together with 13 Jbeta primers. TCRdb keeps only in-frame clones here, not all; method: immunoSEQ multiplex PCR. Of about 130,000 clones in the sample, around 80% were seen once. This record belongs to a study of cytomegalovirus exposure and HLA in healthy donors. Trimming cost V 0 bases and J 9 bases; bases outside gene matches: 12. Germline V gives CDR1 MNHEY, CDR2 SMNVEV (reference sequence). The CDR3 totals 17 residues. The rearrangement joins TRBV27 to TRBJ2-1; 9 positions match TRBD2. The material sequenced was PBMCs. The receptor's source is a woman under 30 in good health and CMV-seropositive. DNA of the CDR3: TGTGCCAGCAGTTTATCGAACGCCGGGACTAGCAGGGGTGAGCAGTTCTTC. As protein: CASSLSNAGTSRGEQFF.